The text below deals with one T cell receptor beta chain. Measured with immunoSEQ multiplex PCR; TCRdb has only the in-frame clones, and not every one. The sample lists under 150,000 clones, approximately 88% occurring once. The record originates from a study of blood T cell repertoires in COVID-19. Study-level background: In each case, the material was cDNA or gDNA derived from T cells, B-cell-depleted T cells, or PBMCs.

Trimming left V 0 bases short and J 0 bases short, with 5 bases between. The V gene's germline CDR1 is LGHNA and CDR2 YSLEER. The CDR3 runs to 14 residues. The material sequenced was PBMCs or T cells enriched from blood (not recorded which). V and J are TRBV4-3 and TRBJ1-1, with D uncertain. The origin of this receptor is a man aged 40-49 years with acute COVID-19. The CDR3 is CASSQDRLNTEAFF. CDR3 coding DNA: TGCGCCAGCAGCCAAGACCGGTTGAACACTGAAGCTTTCTTT.